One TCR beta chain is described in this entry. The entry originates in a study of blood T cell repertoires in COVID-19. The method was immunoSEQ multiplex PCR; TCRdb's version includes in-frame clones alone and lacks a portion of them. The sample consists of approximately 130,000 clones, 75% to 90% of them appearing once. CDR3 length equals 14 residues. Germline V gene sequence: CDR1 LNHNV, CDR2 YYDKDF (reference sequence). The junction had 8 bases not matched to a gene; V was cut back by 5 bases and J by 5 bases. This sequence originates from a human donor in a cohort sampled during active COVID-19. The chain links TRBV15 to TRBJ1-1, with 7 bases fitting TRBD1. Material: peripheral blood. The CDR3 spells CATSDREDGTEAFF. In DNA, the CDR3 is TGTGCCACCAGCGACAGGGAGGACGGGACTGAAGCTTTCTTT.